The 15 T cell receptor beta chains reported below all come from one sample, sequenced in a study of blood T cell repertoires in COVID-19. Clones were sequenced by immunoSEQ multiplex PCR, and TCRdb holds only the in-frame ones, with some missing. The top ten clones hold approximately 32% of a sample with fewer than 20,000 clones, about 80% of them seen once. Sequenced sample: peripheral blood. The receptors stem from a man in his 70s with active or convalescent COVID-19.

V gene TRBV5-4 combines with J gene TRBJ1-1, with a possible D match to TRBD1 (6 bases). This CDR3 has 14 residues. With 4 bases removed from V and 6 bases from J, the gap between germline ends came to 16 bases. From germline, CDR1 is SGHNT and CDR2 YYREEE (reference sequence). CDR3 protein: CASSPGQGRAEAFF. In nucleotides, the CDR3 is TGTGCCAGCAGCCCTGGGCAGGGGCGCGCTGAAGCTTTCTTT.

The rearrangement links TRBV24-1 to TRBJ2-2; TRBD2 agrees at 13 bases. From germline, CDR1 is KGHDR and CDR2 SFDVKD. Trimming cost V 7 bases and J 7 bases; bases outside gene matches: 5. There are 15 residues in the CDR3. The CDR3 is CATSWTSGSVGELFF. DNA of the CDR3: TGTGCCACCAGCTGGACTAGCGGGAGTGTCGGGGAGCTGTTTTTT.

The chain couples TRBV5-6 to TRBJ1-2; possible D gene TRBD1, 6 bases. The CDR3 loop spans 16 amino acids. The germline V and J ends were trimmed by 0 bases and 4 bases, with 16 bases remaining between them. Germline V gene sequence: CDR1 SGHDT, CDR2 YYEEEE. This chain's CDR3 is CASSLGEGRDTYGYTF. CDR3 DNA sequence: TGTGCCAGCAGCTTGGGGGAGGGAAGGGACACCTATGGCTACACCTTC.

The CDR3 spells CASSRPPGQLVYGYTF. For the CDR3, the DNA is TGTGCCAGCAGCCGACCCCCGGGACAGCTAGTCTATGGCTACACCTTC. V gene TRBV28 combines with J gene TRBJ1-2, with 7 bases that match TRBD1. With 6 bases clipped from V and 4 bases from J, the junction kept 14 bases outside the gene matches. Germline CDR1 is MDHEN and CDR2 is SYDVKM. CDR3 length equals 16 residues.

V usage is TRBV11-2 and J usage is TRBJ2-7, with D maybe TRBD1 (6 bases). In germline, CDR1 is SGHAT, CDR2 FQNNGV. V shed 6 bases and J shed 3 bases, with 18 bases lying between them. The CDR3 runs to 15 residues. The CDR3 bases are TGTGCCAGCAGAAAAACAGGGAAATTGGGCTACGAGCAGTACTTC. Protein product: CASRKTGKLGYEQYF.

The chain joins TRBV7-9 to TRBJ1-4, with TRBD1 matching 7 bases. J lost 5 bases, V lost 1 base, and 4 bases had no gene match. The CDR3 spans 15 residues. Looked up from germline, CDR1 is SEHNR and CDR2 is FQNEAQ (reference sequence). Here the CDR3 reads CASSLGDSLNEKLFF. CDR3 coding DNA: TGTGCCAGCAGCTTAGGGGACAGCTTGAATGAAAAACTGTTTTTT.

The gene calls are TRBV3-1 (or the pseudogene TRBV3-2) and TRBJ2-2, with a tentative D call TRBD2 (6 bases). Germline assignment: CDR1 LGHDT and CDR2 YNNKEL (reference sequence). Trimming pared 1 base from V and 6 bases from J, leaving 18 bases between. The CDR3 sequence is 17 residues long. Written as DNA, the CDR3 is TGTGCCAGCAGCCAAGGGAGATTGTGGGCGGGACCCGGGGAGCTGTTTTTT. Its translation is CASSQGRLWAGPGELFF.

The V call is TRBV28, the J call TRBJ1-2; 10 bases agree with TRBD1. Per the germline V gene, CDR1 is MDHEN and CDR2 is SYDVKM. CDR3 size: 14 residues. V dropped 6 bases and J dropped 6; count of bases not matched to a gene: 7. CDR3 coding DNA: TGTGCCAGCAGAAGACGGACAGGGGGACATGGCTACACCTTC. The encoded protein is CASRRRTGGHGYTF.

This sequence joins TRBV4-2 and TRBJ1-2; D not certain. The germline V and J ends were trimmed by 1 base and 2 bases, with 11 bases remaining between them. The CDR3 totals 15 residues. Germline CDR1 reads LGHNA; CDR2 reads YNFKEQ. For the CDR3, the DNA is TGTGCCAGCAGCCAAGGGGCGCAGGTAAACTATGGCTACACCTTC. Its translation is CASSQGAQVNYGYTF.

This sequence joins TRBV7-3 and TRBJ1-1, with 10 bases that match TRBD1. V gave up 4 bases and J gave up 8 bases; unmatched junction bases: 13. Per germline, CDR1 SGHTA and CDR2 FQGTGA. The CDR3 extends over 16 amino acids. The DNA for the CDR3 is TGTGCCAGCAGCTCCAGTCTCGGGACAGGGGAAGGGGAAGCTTTCTTT. It codes for CASSSSLGTGEGEAFF.

This clone was seen a handful of times. The V and J genes are TRBV6-5 and TRBJ1-5, with D tentatively TRBD1 (5 bases). CDR1 is MNHEY and CDR2 is SVGAGI in the germline V gene. Trimming left V 11 bases short and J 3 bases short, with 14 bases between. This CDR3 is built from 13 residues. CDR3 coding DNA: TGTGCCGCACATGGGGGGAACAATCAGCCCCAGCATTTT. This codes for CAAHGGNNQPQHF.

This clone was observed many times. This chain connects TRBV5-1 to TRBJ2-7, with 8 bases identical to TRBD2. Trimming removed 3 bases from V and 0 bases from J; junction bases left unmatched: 5. The CDR3 totals 15 residues. In germline, CDR1 is SGHRS, CDR2 YFSETQ. The CDR3 bases are TGCGCCAGCAGCTGGGGTAGCGGGGACTCCTACGAGCAGTACTTC. Translation: CASSWGSGDSYEQYF.

The chain joins TRBV3-1 (or the pseudogene TRBV3-2) to TRBJ2-1; TRBD2 matches at 7 bases. V shed 6 bases and J 3 bases; nucleotides not matched to a gene: 8. Germline CDR1 and CDR2: LGHDT and YNNKEL (reference sequence). CDR3 length: 15 residues. CDR3 loop: CASRPGSGNYNEQFF. The CDR3 coding sequence is TGTGCCAGCAGGCCCGGGAGCGGGAACTACAATGAGCAGTTCTTC.

The V and J genes are TRBV5-6 and TRBJ2-3, with 10 nucleotides matching TRBD2. V trimming: 3 bases; J trimming: 2 bases; junction bases outside the gene matches: 6. CDR1 and CDR2 (germline): SGHDT, YYEEEE. The CDR3 spans 16 residues. CDR3 residues: CASSWTSGDYTDTQYF. The CDR3 coding sequence is TGTGCCAGCAGCTGGACTAGCGGAGACTACACAGATACGCAGTATTTT.

The chain is built from TRBV10-3 and TRBJ2-1, with D perhaps TRBD1 (5 bases). Per the germline V gene, CDR1 is ENHRY and CDR2 is SYGVKD. V lost 2 bases and J lost 10, with 9 bases in between. CDR3 size: 12 residues. CDR3 sequence reads: CAISELRTEQFF. CDR3 DNA sequence: TGTGCCATCAGTGAGCTCCGGACAGAGCAGTTCTTC.